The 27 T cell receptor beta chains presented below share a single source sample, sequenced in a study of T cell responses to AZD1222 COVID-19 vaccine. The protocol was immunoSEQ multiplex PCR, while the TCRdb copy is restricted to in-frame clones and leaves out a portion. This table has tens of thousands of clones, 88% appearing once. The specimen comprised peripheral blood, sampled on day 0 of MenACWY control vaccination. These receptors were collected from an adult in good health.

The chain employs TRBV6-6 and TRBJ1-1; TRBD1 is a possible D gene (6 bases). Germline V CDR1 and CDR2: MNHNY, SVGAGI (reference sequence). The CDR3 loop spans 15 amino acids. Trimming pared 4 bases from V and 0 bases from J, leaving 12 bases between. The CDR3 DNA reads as TGTGCCAGCAGTTTCGACAGGACGTTGAACACTGAAGCTTTCTTT. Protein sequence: CASSFDRTLNTEAFF.

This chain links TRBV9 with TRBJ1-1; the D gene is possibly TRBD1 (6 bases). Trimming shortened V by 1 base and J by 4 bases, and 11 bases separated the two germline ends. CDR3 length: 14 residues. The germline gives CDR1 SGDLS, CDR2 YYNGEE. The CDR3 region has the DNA TGTGCCAGCAGCGTACTTACAGGGACCACTGAAGCTTTCTTT. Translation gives CASSVLTGTTEAFF.

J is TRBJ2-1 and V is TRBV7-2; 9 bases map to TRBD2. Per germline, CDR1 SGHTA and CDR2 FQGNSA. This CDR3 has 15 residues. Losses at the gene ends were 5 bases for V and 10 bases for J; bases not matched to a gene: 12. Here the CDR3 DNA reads TGTGCCAGCAGCCAACAAGCGGGGGGCCCGGGGGAGCAGTTCTTC. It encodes CASSQQAGGPGEQFF. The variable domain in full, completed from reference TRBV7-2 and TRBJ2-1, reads GAGVSQSPSNKVTEKGKDVELRCDPISGHTALYWYRQSLGQGLEFLIYFQGNSAPDKSGLPSDRFSAERTGGSVSTLTIQRTQQEDSAVYLCASSQQAGGPGEQFFGPGTRLTVL.

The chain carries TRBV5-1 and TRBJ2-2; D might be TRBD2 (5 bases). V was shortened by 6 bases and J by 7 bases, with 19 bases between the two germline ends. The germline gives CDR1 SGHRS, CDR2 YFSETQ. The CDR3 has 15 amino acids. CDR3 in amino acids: CASNPDSPGDGELFF. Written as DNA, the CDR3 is TGCGCCAGCAACCCGGACTCCCCCGGGGACGGGGAGCTGTTTTTT.

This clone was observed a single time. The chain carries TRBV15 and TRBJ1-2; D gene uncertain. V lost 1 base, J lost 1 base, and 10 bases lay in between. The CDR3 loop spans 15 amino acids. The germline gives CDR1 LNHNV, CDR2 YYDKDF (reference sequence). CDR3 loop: CATSRGIGNNYGYTF. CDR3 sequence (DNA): TGTGCCACCAGCAGAGGGATAGGGAATAACTATGGCTACACCTTC.

This CDR3 is CASGFGTRNTEAFF. The CDR3 DNA reads TGTGCTAGTGGTTTTGGGACCCGGAACACTGAAGCTTTCTTT. The chain links TRBV12-5 to TRBJ1-1; D is perhaps TRBD1 (5 bases). The CDR3 extends over 14 amino acids. CDR1 LGHNT and CDR2 FRNRAP come from the germline V gene. V gave up 3 bases and J gave up 1 base, with 9 bases separating them.

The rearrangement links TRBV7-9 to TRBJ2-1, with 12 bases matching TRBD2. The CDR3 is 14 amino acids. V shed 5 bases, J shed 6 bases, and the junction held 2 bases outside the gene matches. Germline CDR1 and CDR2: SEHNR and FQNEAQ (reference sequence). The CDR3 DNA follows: TGTGCCAGCAGCCCTAGCGGGGGGGGCAATGAGCAGTTCTTC. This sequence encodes CASSPSGGGNEQFF. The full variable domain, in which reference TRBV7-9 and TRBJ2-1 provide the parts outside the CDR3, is DTGVSQNPRHKITKRGQNVTFRCDPISEHNRLYWYRQTLGQGPEFLTYFQNEAQLEKSRLLSDRFSAERPKGSFSTLEIQRTEQGDSAMYLCASSPSGGGNEQFFGPGTRLTVL.

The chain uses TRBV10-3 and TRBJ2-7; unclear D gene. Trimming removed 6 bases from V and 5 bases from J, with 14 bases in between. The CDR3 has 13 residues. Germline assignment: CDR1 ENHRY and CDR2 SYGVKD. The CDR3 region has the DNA TGTGCCATCAGCCCCCTTGACGGCCACGAGCAGTACTTC. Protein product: CAISPLDGHEQYF.

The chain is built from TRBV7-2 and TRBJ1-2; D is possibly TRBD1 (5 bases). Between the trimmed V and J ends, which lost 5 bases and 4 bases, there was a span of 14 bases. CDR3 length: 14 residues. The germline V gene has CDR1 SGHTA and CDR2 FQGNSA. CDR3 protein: CASSTSAGGYGYTF. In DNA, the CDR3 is TGTGCCAGCAGCACTTCCGCGGGGGGCTATGGCTACACCTTC.

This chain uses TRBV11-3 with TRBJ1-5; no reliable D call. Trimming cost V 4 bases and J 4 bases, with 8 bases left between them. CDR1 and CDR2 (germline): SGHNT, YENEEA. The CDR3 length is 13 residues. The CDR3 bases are TGTGCCAGCAGCTCTGGGTCAAATCAGCCCCAGCATTTT. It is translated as CASSSGSNQPQHF.

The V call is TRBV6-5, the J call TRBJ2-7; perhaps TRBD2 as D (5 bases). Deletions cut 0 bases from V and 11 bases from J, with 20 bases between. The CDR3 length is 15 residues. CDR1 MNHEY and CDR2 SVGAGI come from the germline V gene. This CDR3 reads CASSYSRLNQEREYF. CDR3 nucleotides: TGTGCCAGCAGTTACTCGAGATTAAACCAAGAGAGGGAGTACTTC.

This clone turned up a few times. The CDR3 protein is CASWTPQGPYEQYF. CDR3 DNA sequence: TGTGCCAGCTGGACTCCTCAGGGCCCCTACGAGCAGTACTTC. The chain uses TRBV6-6 and TRBJ2-7, with D possibly called TRBD1 or TRBD2 (5 bases each). V lost 8 bases to trimming and J lost 2 bases, with 16 bases between them. Germline assignment: CDR1 MNHNY and CDR2 SVGAGI (reference sequence). The CDR3 is made up of 14 amino acids.

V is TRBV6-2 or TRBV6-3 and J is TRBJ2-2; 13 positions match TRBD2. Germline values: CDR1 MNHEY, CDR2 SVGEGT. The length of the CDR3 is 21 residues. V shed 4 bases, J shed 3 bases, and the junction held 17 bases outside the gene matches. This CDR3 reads CASSFPPRLAGGRSDTGELFF. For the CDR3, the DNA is TGTGCCAGCAGTTTTCCCCCGCGACTAGCGGGGGGTAGGTCGGACACCGGGGAGCTGTTTTTT.

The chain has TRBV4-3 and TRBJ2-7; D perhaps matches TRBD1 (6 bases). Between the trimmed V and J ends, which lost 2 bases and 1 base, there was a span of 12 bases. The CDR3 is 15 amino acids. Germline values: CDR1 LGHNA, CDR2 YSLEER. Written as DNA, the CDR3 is TGCGCCAGCAGCCAAAGTCAGGGGATTTCCTACGAGCAGTACTTC. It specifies CASSQSQGISYEQYF.

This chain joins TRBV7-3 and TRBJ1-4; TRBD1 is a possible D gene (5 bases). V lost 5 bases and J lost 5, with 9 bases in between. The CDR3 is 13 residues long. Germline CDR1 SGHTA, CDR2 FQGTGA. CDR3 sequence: CASSVSGNEKLFF. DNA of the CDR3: TGTGCCAGCAGCGTTTCAGGGAATGAAAAACTGTTTTTT. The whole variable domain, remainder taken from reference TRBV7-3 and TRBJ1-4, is GAGVSQTPSNKVTEKGKYVELRCDPISGHTALYWYRQSLGQGPEFLIYFQGTGAADDSGLPNDRFFAVRPEGSVSTLKIQRTERGDSAVYLCASSVSGNEKLFFGSGTQLSVL.

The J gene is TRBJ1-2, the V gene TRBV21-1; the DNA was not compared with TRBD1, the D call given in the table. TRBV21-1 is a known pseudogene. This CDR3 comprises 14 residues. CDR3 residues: CASTKDRGLHGYTF. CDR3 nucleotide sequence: TGTGCCAGCACTAAGGACAGGGGGCTCCATGGCTACACCTTC.

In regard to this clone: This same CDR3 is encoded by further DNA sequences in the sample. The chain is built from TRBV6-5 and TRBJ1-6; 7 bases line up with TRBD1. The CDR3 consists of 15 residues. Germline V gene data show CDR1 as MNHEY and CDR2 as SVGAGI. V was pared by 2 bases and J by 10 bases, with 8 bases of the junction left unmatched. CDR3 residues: CASSYTDREGSPLHF. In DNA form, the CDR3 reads TGTGCCAGCAGTTACACCGACAGGGAAGGATCACCCCTCCACTTT.

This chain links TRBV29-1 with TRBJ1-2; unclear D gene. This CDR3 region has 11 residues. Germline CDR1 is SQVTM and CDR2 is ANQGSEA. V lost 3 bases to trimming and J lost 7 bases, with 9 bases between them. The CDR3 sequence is CSVDWFSGYTF. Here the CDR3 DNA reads TGCAGCGTTGATTGGTTCAGTGGCTACACCTTC.

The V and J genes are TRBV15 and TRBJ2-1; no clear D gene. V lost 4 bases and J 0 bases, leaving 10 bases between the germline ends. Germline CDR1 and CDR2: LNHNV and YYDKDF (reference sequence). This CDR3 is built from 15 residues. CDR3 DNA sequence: TGTGCCACCAGCAACGACGGGTACTCCTACAATGAGCAGTTCTTC. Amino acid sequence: CATSNDGYSYNEQFF.

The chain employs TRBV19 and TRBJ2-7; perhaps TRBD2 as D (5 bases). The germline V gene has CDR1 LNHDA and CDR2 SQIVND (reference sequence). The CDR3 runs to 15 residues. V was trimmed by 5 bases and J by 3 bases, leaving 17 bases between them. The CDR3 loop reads CASSDPRGGRYEQYF. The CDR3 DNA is TGTGCCAGTAGTGATCCCCGCGGAGGTCGCTACGAGCAGTACTTC.

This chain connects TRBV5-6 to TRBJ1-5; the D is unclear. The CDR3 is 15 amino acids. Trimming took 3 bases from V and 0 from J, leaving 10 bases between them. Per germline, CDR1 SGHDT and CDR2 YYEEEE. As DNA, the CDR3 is TGTGCCAGCAGCTACCAGACGGATAGCAATCAGCCCCAGCATTTT. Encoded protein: CASSYQTDSNQPQHF.

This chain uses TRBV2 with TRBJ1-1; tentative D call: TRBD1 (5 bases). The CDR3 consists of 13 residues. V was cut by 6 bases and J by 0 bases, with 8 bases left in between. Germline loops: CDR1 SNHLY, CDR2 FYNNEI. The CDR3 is CASRGGVNTEAFF. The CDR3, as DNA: TGTGCCAGCAGGGGGGGAGTGAACACTGAAGCTTTCTTT.

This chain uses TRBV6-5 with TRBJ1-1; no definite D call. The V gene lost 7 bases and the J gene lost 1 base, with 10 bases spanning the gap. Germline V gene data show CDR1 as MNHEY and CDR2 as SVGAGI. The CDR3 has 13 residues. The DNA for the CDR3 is TGTGCCAGCACCCCCACCTCGAACACTGAAGCTTTCTTT. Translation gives CASTPTSNTEAFF.

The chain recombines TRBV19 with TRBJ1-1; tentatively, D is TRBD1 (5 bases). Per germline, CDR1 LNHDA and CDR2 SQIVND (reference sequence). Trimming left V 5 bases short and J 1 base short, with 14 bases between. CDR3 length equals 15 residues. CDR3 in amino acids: CASSQDRGSNTEAFF. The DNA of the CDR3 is TGTGCCAGTAGTCAGGACCGGGGCTCGAACACTGAAGCTTTCTTT. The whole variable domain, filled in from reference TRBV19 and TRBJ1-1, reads DGGITQSPKYLFRKEGQNVTLSCEQNLNHDAMYWYRQDPGQGLRLIYYSQIVNDFQKGDIAEGYSVSREKKESFPLTVTSAQKNPTAFYLCASSQDRGSNTEAFFGQGTRLTVV.

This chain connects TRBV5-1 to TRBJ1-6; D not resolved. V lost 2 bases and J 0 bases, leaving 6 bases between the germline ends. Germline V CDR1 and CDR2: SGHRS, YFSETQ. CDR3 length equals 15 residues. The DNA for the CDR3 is TGCGCCAGCAGCTTCCAGAGCTCCTATAATTCACCCCTCCACTTT. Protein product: CASSFQSSYNSPLHF.

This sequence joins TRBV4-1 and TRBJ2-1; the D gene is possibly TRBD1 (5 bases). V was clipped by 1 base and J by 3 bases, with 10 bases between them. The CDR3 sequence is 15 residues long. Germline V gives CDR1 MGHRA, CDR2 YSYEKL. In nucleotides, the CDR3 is TGCGCCAGCAGCCAAGGAGCAGGGATCTACAATGAGCAGTTCTTC. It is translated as CASSQGAGIYNEQFF.

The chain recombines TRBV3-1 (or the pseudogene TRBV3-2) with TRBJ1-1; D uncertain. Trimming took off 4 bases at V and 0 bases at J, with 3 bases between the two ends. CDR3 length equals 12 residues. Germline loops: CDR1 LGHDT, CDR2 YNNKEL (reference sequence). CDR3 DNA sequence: TGTGCCAGCAGCCTTTTGAACACTGAAGCTTTCTTT. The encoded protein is CASSLLNTEAFF.